This T cell receptor (beta chain) was obtained from a study of blood T cell repertoires in COVID-19. In germline, CDR1 is SGHVS, CDR2 FQNEAQ. This CDR3 spans 13 amino acids. V shed 4 bases, J shed 6 bases, and the junction held 5 bases outside the gene matches. Method: immunoSEQ multiplex PCR; TCRdb's copy keeps in-frame clones and lacks some. The sample shows about 250,000 clones, approximately 90% of them seen only once. The origin of this receptor is a man aged 40-55 years who had recovered from COVID-19. The rearrangement uses TRBV7-8 and TRBJ1-1; 7 bases agree with TRBD1. Sequenced material: PBMCs or T cells enriched from blood (not recorded which). The CDR3 DNA reads TGTGCCAGCAGCTCAACCACAGGGGCTGAAGCTTTCTTT. It translates to CASSSTTGAEAFF.